This T cell receptor (beta chain) was profiled in a study of monozygotic twins with inflammatory bowel disease. Study results and limitations: The existence of one strong signal or clonotype linked to IBD lacked support.

The CDR3 sequence is 12 residues long. Germline lookup yields CDR1 MNHNY and CDR2 SVGAGI (reference sequence). About this clonotype itself: As yet, its antigen is unknown.

Using TCRalpha and TCRbeta cDNA, the researchers carried out two nested PCRs that lasted approximately 16 and 10 cycles. TCRdb reworked the 5' RACE reads into one entry per CDR3 protein, no DNA. The table for this sample gives approximately 150,000 distinct CDR3 sequences. The receptor was derived from a human donor with ulcerative colitis or Crohn's disease, or a healthy co-twin of an affected twin (not recorded which). Sample: blood. This rearrangement joins TRBV6-6 to TRBJ2-3. This CDR3 is CASSFSADTQYF.